This T cell receptor beta chain was retrieved from a study of beta chain features in type 1 diabetes. Study-wide context: All samples yielded roughly 100 million examined sorted cells. Study-wide results and caveats: cDNA sequencing could over-represent cells with high TCR expression. Shorter TCRB CDR3s, moderately but significantly so, were found in Type 1 diabetes patients in all four CD4+ subsets. Sampled from patients, naive, central memory and Treg TCRB repertoires appeared more similar than those sampled from healthy donors.

Germline values: CDR1 LNHNV, CDR2 YYDKDF (reference sequence). With 7 bases removed from V and 0 bases from J, the gap between germline ends came to 12 bases. This CDR3 has 15 residues. Central memory, naive, regulatory and stem cell-like memory CD4+ cells were sorted by CD45RO/CCR7/CD25/CD127/CD95/CD27. Of note for this clone: The antigen is not known.

The whole isolated RNA underwent reverse transcription, so sequencing captured expressed TCRB transcripts. Generated by immunoSEQ multiplex PCR, the TCRdb table keeps only in-frame clones and is missing some. The table records some 250,000 clones, more than 11% of them present only once. V usage is TRBV15 and J usage is TRBJ1-4; no clear D gene. Sequences were obtained from naive CD4+ T cells from blood. The TCR sequence derives from a man aged 25 to 45 with type 1 diabetes. The CDR3 here is CATTSELATNEKLFF. DNA for the CDR3: TGTGCCACCACCTCGGAGCTTGCAACTAATGAAAAACTGTTTTTT.